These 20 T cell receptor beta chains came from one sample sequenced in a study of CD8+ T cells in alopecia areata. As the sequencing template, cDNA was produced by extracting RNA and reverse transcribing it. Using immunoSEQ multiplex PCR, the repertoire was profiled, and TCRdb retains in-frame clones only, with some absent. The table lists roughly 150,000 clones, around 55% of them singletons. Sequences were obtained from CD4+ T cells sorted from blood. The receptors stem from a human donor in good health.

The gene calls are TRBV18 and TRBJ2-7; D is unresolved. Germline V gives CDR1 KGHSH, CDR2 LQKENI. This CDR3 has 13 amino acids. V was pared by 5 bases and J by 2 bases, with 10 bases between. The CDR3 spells CASSRAGPYEQYF. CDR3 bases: TGTGCCAGCTCAAGGGCAGGACCCTACGAGCAGTACTTC.

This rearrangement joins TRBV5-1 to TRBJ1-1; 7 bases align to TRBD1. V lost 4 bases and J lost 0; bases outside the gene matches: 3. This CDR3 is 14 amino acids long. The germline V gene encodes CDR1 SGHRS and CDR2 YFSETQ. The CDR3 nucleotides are TGCGCCAGCAGCCCAGACAGGGTGAACACTGAAGCTTTCTTT. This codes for CASSPDRVNTEAFF.

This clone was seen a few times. CDR3 loop: CASKQGRDTQYF. The DNA of the CDR3 is TGCGCCAGCAAGCAGGGGCGAGATACGCAGTATTTT. This chain links TRBV5-1 with TRBJ2-3; tentatively, D is TRBD1 (6 bases). Per germline, CDR1 SGHRS and CDR2 YFSETQ. Trimming removed 6 bases from V and 5 bases from J, with 10 bases in between. This CDR3 contains 12 residues.

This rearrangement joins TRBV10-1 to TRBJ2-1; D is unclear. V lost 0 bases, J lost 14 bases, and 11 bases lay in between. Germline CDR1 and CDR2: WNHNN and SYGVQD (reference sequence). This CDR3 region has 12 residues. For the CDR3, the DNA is TGCGCCAGCAGTGAGTCAGGGATTACGAAGTTCTTC. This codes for CASSESGITKFF.

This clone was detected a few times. The CDR3 nucleotides read TGTGCCAGCAGATACAGGGGGATGAACACCGGGGAGCTGTTTTTT. Protein sequence: CASRYRGMNTGELFF. The chain carries TRBV6-1 and TRBJ2-2; 8 nucleotides agree with TRBD1. This CDR3 comprises 15 residues. V trimming: 6 bases; J trimming: 1 base; junction bases outside the gene matches: 4. Germline values: CDR1 MNHNS, CDR2 SASEGT.

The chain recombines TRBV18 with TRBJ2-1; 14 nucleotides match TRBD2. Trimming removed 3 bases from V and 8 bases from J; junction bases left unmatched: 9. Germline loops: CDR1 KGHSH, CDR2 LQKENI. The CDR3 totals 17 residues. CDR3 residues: CASSPPGLAGGSDEQFF. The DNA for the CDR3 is TGTGCCAGCTCACCCCCCGGACTAGCGGGAGGATCCGATGAGCAGTTCTTC.

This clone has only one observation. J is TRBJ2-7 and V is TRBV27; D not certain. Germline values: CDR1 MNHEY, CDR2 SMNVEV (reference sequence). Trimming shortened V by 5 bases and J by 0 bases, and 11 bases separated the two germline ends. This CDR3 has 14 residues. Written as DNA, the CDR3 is TGTGCCAGCAGTCCCCGGGCCGACTCCTACGAGCAGTACTTC. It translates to CASSPRADSYEQYF.

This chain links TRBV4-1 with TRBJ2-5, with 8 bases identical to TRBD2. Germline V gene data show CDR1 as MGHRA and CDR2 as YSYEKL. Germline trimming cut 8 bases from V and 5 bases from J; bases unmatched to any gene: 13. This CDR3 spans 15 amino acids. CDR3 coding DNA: TGCGCCAGCGCCCGAGGAGGAGCGGGAGAGGAGACCCAGTACTTC. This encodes CASARGGAGEETQYF.

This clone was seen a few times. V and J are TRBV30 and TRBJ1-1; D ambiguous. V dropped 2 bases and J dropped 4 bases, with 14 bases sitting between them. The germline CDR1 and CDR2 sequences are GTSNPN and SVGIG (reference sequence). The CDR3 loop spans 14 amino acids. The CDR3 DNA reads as TGTGCCTGGAGTTGGGCAGGAGCGGGCACTGAAGCTTTCTTT. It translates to CAWSWAGAGTEAFF.

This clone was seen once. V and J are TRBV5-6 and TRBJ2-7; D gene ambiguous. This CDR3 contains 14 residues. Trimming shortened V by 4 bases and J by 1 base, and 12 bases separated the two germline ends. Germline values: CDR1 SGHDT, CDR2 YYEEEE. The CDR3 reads CASSRTWSSYEQYF. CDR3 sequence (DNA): TGTGCCAGCAGCCGAACCTGGAGTTCCTACGAGCAGTACTTC.

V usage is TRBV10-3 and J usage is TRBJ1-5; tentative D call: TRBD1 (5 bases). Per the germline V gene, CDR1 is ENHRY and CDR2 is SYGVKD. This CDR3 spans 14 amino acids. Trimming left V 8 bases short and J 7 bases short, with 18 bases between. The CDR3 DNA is TGTGCCATCTCCTCCGCAGGGTTCGTACAGCCCCAGCATTTT. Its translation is CAISSAGFVQPQHF.

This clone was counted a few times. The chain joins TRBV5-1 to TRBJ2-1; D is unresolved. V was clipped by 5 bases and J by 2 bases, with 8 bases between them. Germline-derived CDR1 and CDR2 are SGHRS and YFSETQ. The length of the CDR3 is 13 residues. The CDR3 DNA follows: TGCGCCAGCAGAGCCGACACCTACAATGAGCAGTTCTTC. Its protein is CASRADTYNEQFF. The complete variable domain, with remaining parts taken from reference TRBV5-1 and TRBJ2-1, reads KAGVTQTPRYLIKTRGQQVTLSCSPISGHRSVSWYQQTPGQGLQFLFEYFSETQRNKGNFPGRFSGRQFSNSRSEMNVSTLELGDSALYLCASRADTYNEQFFGPGTRLTVL.

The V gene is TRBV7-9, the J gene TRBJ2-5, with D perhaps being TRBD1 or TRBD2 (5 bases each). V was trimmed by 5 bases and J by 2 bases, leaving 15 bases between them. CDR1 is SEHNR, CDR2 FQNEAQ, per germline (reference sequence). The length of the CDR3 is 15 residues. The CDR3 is CASSARGARQETQYF. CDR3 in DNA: TGTGCCAGCAGCGCCCGAGGGGCGCGTCAAGAGACCCAGTACTTC.

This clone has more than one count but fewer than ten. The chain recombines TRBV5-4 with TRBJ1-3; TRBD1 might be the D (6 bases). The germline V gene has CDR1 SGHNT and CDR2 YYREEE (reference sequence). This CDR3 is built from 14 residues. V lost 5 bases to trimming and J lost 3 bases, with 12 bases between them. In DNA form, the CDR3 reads TGTGCCAGCAGGAAACAGGGTTATGGAAACACCATATATTTT. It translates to CASRKQGYGNTIYF.

CDR3: CASSHSTGDYGYTF. The CDR3 DNA sequence: TGCGCCAGCAGCCACAGTACAGGAGATTATGGCTACACCTTC. The chain is built from TRBV5-1 and TRBJ1-2; D possibly corresponds to TRBD1 (5 bases). Germline V gene sequence: CDR1 SGHRS, CDR2 YFSETQ. The CDR3 loop spans 14 amino acids. Trimming left V 4 bases short and J 5 bases short, with 15 bases between.

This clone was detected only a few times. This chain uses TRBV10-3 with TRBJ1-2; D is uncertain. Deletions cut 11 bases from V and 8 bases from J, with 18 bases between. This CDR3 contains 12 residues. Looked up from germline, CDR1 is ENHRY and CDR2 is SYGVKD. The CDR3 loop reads CAPEDPPGGYTF. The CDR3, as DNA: TGTGCCCCGGAAGACCCCCCGGGAGGCTACACCTTC.

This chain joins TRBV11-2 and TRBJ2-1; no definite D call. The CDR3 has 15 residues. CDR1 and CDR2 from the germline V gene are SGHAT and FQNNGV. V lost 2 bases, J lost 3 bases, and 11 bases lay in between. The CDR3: CASSLSRAFYNEQFF. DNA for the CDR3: TGTGCCAGCAGCTTATCCCGGGCCTTCTACAATGAGCAGTTCTTC. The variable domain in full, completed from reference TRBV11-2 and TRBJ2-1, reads EAGVAQSPRYKIIEKRQSVAFWCNPISGHATLYWYQQILGQGPKLLIQFQNNGVVDDSQLPKDRFSAERLKGVDSTLKIQPAKLEDSAVYLCASSLSRAFYNEQFFGPGTRLTVL.

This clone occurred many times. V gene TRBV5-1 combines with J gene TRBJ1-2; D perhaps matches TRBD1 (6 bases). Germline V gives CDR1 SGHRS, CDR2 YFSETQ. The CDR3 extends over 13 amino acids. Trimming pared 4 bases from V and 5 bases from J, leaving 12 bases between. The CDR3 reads CASSNRDTYGYTF. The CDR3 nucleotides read TGCGCCAGCAGCAACCGGGACACTTATGGCTACACCTTC.

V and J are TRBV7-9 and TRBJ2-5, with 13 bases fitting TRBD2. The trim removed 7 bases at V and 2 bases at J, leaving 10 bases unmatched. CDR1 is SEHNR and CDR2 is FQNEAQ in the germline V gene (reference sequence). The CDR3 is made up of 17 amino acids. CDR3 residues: CASTTRSGLAGQETQYF. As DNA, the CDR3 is TGTGCCAGCACCACGCGGTCGGGACTAGCGGGGCAAGAGACCCAGTACTTC.

CDR3 sequence reads: CASSADRYEQYF. In DNA, the CDR3 is TGTGCCAGTAGTGCCGACAGGTACGAGCAGTACTTC. V is TRBV19 and J is TRBJ2-7; maybe TRBD1 (6 bases). The V gene's germline CDR1 is LNHDA and CDR2 SQIVND (reference sequence). The CDR3 is 12 amino acids. The V gene lost 5 bases and the J gene lost 4 bases, with 9 bases spanning the gap.